These T cell receptor beta chains were read from a single sample in a study of shared clonotypes between healthy human individuals. TCRdb's copy holds only in-frame clones and misses some; the assay was immunoSEQ multiplex PCR. This repertoire shows about 1.5 million clones, 98% found once; its top ten account for 0.4% to 0.55%. Sequences were obtained from naive CD4+ T cells sorted from blood. Every receptor here comes from a man aged 25 to 40 in good health. CDR3s include the opening cysteine and the closing phenylalanine or tryptophan. Fields, in order: clone size, D gene, J gene, V gene, CDR3 protein, CDR3 DNA. The D gene is left open where the match is weak. For some rows the clone size is stated as once, few or many, or as a class when expanded; others skip it.

size: few; D: TRBD1; J: TRBJ1-4; V: TRBV5-1; CDR3: CASSLGDRGEKLFF; DNA: TGCGCCAGCAGCTTGGGGGACAGAGGTGAAAAACTGTTTTTT
size: NA; D: NA; J: TRBJ1-4; V: TRBV10-2; CDR3: CASRPQLRNEKLFF; DNA: TGCGCCAGCAGGCCACAGTTGAGAAATGAAAAACTGTTTTTT
size: once; D: NA; J: TRBJ2-3; V: TRBV10-3; CDR3: CAISLGDTQYF; DNA: TGTGCCATCAGCTTGGGTGATACGCAGTATTTT
size: NA; D: NA; J: TRBJ2-1; V: TRBV4-1; CDR3: CASSAQDWYNEQFF; DNA: TGCGCCAGCAGCGCACAGGATTGGTACAATGAGCAGTTCTTC
size: once; D: TRBD2; J: TRBJ2-1; V: TRBV15; CDR3: CATSRDPSLAGGFVQQFF; DNA: TGTGCCACCAGCAGAGATCCCTCGCTAGCGGGAGGGTTTGTTCAGCAGTTCTTC
size: NA; D: TRBD2; J: TRBJ2-3; V: TRBV9; CDR3: CASSAKPGLNTDTQYF; DNA: TGTGCCAGCAGCGCGAAACCGGGACTAAACACAGATACGCAGTATTTT
size: NA; D: NA; J: TRBJ2-5; V: TRBV5-4; CDR3: CASAREPGRGETQYF; DNA: TGTGCCAGCGCTCGGGAGCCGGGTAGGGGGGAGACCCAGTACTTC
size: once; D: TRBD2; J: TRBJ2-5; V: TRBV9; CDR3: CASSVTSGRAETQYF; DNA: TGTGCCAGCAGCGTTACTAGCGGGAGGGCTGAGACCCAGTACTTC
size: NA; D: TRBD1; J: TRBJ1-1; V: TRBV28; CDR3: CASSLDRVVTEAFF; DNA: TGTGCCAGCAGTTTAGACAGGGTCGTTACTGAAGCTTTCTTT
size: NA; D: NA; J: TRBJ2-3; V: TRBV7-3; CDR3: CASSLWRGPTDTQYF; DNA: TGTGCCAGCAGCTTATGGCGGGGTCCCACAGATACGCAGTATTTT
size: NA; D: NA; J: TRBJ2-3; V: TRBV25-1; CDR3: CASSEYGFDGSGADTQYF; DNA: TGTGCCAGCAGTGAATATGGTTTTGACGGGTCGGGCGCAGATACGCAGTATTTT
size: NA; D: NA; J: TRBJ2-5; V: TRBV19; CDR3: CATRPGTAKETQYF; DNA: TGTGCCACCAGACCCGGGACTGCCAAAGAGACCCAGTACTTC
size: NA; D: TRBD2; J: TRBJ2-5; V: TRBV5-4; CDR3: CASTSRTSSQETQYF; DNA: TGTGCCAGCACCTCCCGGACTAGTTCCCAAGAGACCCAGTACTTC
size: NA; D: NA; J: TRBJ1-5; V: TRBV30; CDR3: CAWSHPGRGSNQPQHF; DNA: TGTGCCTGGAGTCATCCGGGAAGGGGGAGCAATCAGCCCCAGCATTTT
size: NA; D: NA; J: TRBJ2-3; V: TRBV28; CDR3: CASSRRSTDTQYF; DNA: TGTGCCAGCAGCCGGAGAAGCACAGATACGCAGTATTTT